Listed here are 16 T cell receptor beta chains from one sample, sequenced in a study of shared clonotypes between healthy human individuals. Terminally differentiated effector memory CD45RA+ cells were left out of the naive CD8 fraction, which was CD45RO-negative and positively selected for CCR7. The assay was immunoSEQ multiplex PCR, and TCRdb's table has in-frame clones only and misses some. The sample shows hundreds of thousands of clones, about 91% of them seen only once. The sample comprised naive CD8+ T cells sorted from blood. These receptors were taken from a man under 40 in good health.

The chain uses TRBV6-6 and TRBJ1-2, with TRBD1 identical over 7 bases. The CDR3 is 15 residues long. V was clipped by 6 bases and J by 4 bases; unmatched bases: 11. Germline V gene sequence: CDR1 MNHNY, CDR2 SVGAGI (reference sequence). The DNA for the CDR3 is TGTGCCAGCAGGCTAGGGACAGTGAGTAGCTATGGCTACACCTTC. Translating gives CASRLGTVSSYGYTF.

The rearrangement joins TRBV25-1 to TRBJ2-1, with 12 bases lining up with TRBD2. Trimming cost V 8 bases and J 7 bases; bases outside gene matches: 12. This CDR3 has 16 amino acids. The V gene's germline CDR1 is MGHDK and CDR2 SYGVNS. The CDR3 sequence is CASLGLAGGGVNEQFF. The CDR3 coding sequence is TGTGCCAGCCTCGGGCTAGCGGGAGGGGGGGTTAATGAGCAGTTCTTC.

The chain uses TRBV10-3 and TRBJ2-1; 11 nucleotides align to TRBD2. The V gene's germline CDR1 is ENHRY and CDR2 SYGVKD. The CDR3 length is 16 residues. J was trimmed by 8 bases and V by 3 bases; bases with no gene match: 9. The DNA for the CDR3 is TGTGCCATCAGTGAAGTAGCGGGAGGGCCTATCGATGAGCAGTTCTTC. This encodes CAISEVAGGPIDEQFF.

This chain joins TRBV27 and TRBJ2-1; 7 bases line up with TRBD2. CDR3 length: 12 amino acids. The germline V gene has CDR1 MNHEY and CDR2 SMNVEV (reference sequence). Trimming took 10 bases from V and 1 from J; bases not matched to a gene: 1. CDR3 in amino acids: CATGGSYNEQFF. CDR3 sequence (DNA): TGTGCCACGGGGGGATCCTACAATGAGCAGTTCTTC.

J is TRBJ2-7 and V is TRBV6-6; TRBD2 is a possible D gene (6 bases). V shed 10 bases and J shed 5 bases, with 12 bases lying between them. Per germline, CDR1 MNHNY and CDR2 SVGAGI (reference sequence). The CDR3 consists of 11 residues. This CDR3 reads CAIGGGNEQYF. Here the CDR3 DNA reads TGTGCCATAGGTGGGGGGAACGAGCAGTACTTC.

V and J are TRBV5-1 and TRBJ2-7, with TRBD1 matching over 9 bases. The V segment lost 0 bases and the J segment 4 bases; nucleotides outside the gene matches: 8. The CDR3 has 16 residues. The V gene's germline CDR1 is SGHRS and CDR2 YFSETQ. The CDR3 coding sequence is TGCGCCAGCAGCTTGGGGGACAGGGTAAAACATTACGAGCAGTACTTC. Translation: CASSLGDRVKHYEQYF.

The chain couples TRBV28 to TRBJ1-2, with D possibly matching TRBD1 (6 bases). The CDR3 runs to 11 residues. Trimming took off 8 bases at V and 6 bases at J, with 10 bases between the two ends. Germline loops: CDR1 MDHEN, CDR2 SYDVKM. The DNA for the CDR3 is TGTGCCAGCTCGCCAGGGGATGGCTACACCTTC. Its protein is CASSPGDGYTF.

V gene TRBV4-1 combines with J gene TRBJ2-7, with 8 nucleotides matching TRBD1. Germline CDR1 MGHRA, CDR2 YSYEKL. V shed 4 bases, J shed 9 bases, and the junction held 14 bases outside the gene matches. The CDR3 extends over 15 amino acids. The DNA for the CDR3 is TGCGCCAGCAGCCCGCTGGGACAGGCCCGACTAGGGCAGTACTTC. Its translation: CASSPLGQARLGQYF.

The chain links TRBV18 to TRBJ2-7, with TRBD2 identical over 7 bases. Germline V gives CDR1 KGHSH, CDR2 LQKENI. Losses at the gene ends were 8 bases for V and 6 bases for J; bases not matched to a gene: 13. The CDR3 is 14 residues long. CDR3 nucleotide sequence: TGTGCCAGCACCCCCAACGGGGGGTCCGGCGAGCAGTACTTC. As protein: CASTPNGGSGEQYF. Drawing the rest from reference TRBV18 and TRBJ2-7, the complete variable domain is NAGVMQNPRHLVRRRGQEARLRCSPMKGHSHVYWYRQLPEEGLKFMVYLQKENIIDESGMPKERFSAEFPKEGPSILRIQQVVRGDSAAYFCASTPNGGSGEQYFGPGTRLTVT.

Only one count was recorded for this clone. V and J are TRBV13 and TRBJ2-7; 7 nucleotides match TRBD2. Losses at the gene ends were 5 bases for V and 1 base for J; bases not matched to a gene: 8. CDR1 is PRHDT and CDR2 is FYEKMQ in the germline V gene (reference sequence). CDR3 length equals 15 residues. CDR3 region: CASSRSGYSSYEQYF. CDR3 in DNA: TGTGCCAGCAGCCGTAGCGGGTATTCTTCCTACGAGCAGTACTTC. The full variable domain, in which reference TRBV13 and TRBJ2-7 provide the parts outside the CDR3, is AAGVIQSPRHLIKEKRETATLKCYPIPRHDTVYWYQQGPGQDPQFLISFYEKMQSDKGSIPDRFSAQQFSDYHSELNMSSLELGDSALYFCASSRSGYSSYEQYFGPGTRLTVT.

The V and J genes are TRBV5-6 and TRBJ1-4, with 8 bases aligning to TRBD1. V lost 4 bases to trimming and J lost 8 bases; unmatched junction nucleotides: 7. This CDR3 has 14 amino acids. CDR1 is SGHDT and CDR2 is YYEEEE in the germline V gene. The DNA of the CDR3 is TGTGCCAGCAGCCGGACAGGGTGGCAAGAAAAACTGTTTTTT. Residues: CASSRTGWQEKLFF.

This chain uses TRBV30 with TRBJ2-7, with a possible D match to TRBD1 (5 bases). The CDR3 loop spans 15 amino acids. The V and J ends lost 5 bases and 5 bases respectively, with 22 bases between them. Germline V gene data show CDR1 as GTSNPN and CDR2 as SVGIG (reference sequence). CDR3 DNA: TGTGCCTGGGACCCCTCCCAGGGATACTCTCACGAGCAGTACTTC. It translates to CAWDPSQGYSHEQYF.

The chain is built from TRBV7-9 and TRBJ2-1; TRBD2 aligns across 10 bases. This CDR3 contains 15 residues. The V and J ends lost 6 bases and 8 bases, in that order; junction bases with no gene match: 10. Per germline, CDR1 SEHNR and CDR2 FQNEAQ (reference sequence). In DNA form, the CDR3 reads TGTGCCAGCAGTGTCGCTAGCGGGAGTGGCTATGAGCAGTTCTTC. This translates into CASSVASGSGYEQFF.

The chain employs TRBV27 and TRBJ2-3; 10 nucleotides match TRBD2. The CDR3 loop spans 15 amino acids. The V and J ends lost 3 bases and 6 bases, in that order; junction bases with no gene match: 6. From germline, CDR1 is MNHEY and CDR2 SMNVEV (reference sequence). The CDR3, as DNA: TGTGCCAGCAGTTTCCTAGCGGGAGAGGCGGATACGCAGTATTTT. As protein: CASSFLAGEADTQYF.

V is TRBV4-2 and J is TRBJ1-2, with D hard to call. CDR3 length equals 18 residues. The germline CDR1 and CDR2 sequences are LGHNA and YNFKEQ. V gave up 0 bases and J gave up 0 bases, with 17 bases separating them. CDR3 in DNA: TGTGCCAGCAGCCAAGAAGGGCCCGTGCCAGTATCTAACTATGGCTACACCTTC. Translating gives CASSQEGPVPVSNYGYTF.

Comments on this clone: Other DNA sequences within the sample encode an identical CDR3. In DNA, the CDR3 is TGTGCCAGCAGTTTAGCTAGGGCTTACGAGCAGTACTTC. Translating gives CASSLARAYEQYF. This chain connects TRBV27 to TRBJ2-7; D unresolved. From germline, CDR1 is MNHEY and CDR2 SMNVEV (reference sequence). The germline V and J ends were trimmed by 2 bases and 4 bases, with 9 bases remaining between them. CDR3 length equals 13 residues.